One and the same sample provided the 3 T cell receptor beta chains below, sequenced in a study of blood T cell repertoires in COVID-19. TCRdb's table, derived via immunoSEQ multiplex PCR, lists solely in-frame clones and lacks some. The repertoire includes about 100,000 clones, around nine tenths of them detected once, and 1.2% sits in the top ten. The sample consisted of peripheral blood. The receptors originated from a man at least 80 years old with active or convalescent COVID-19.

This chain links TRBV9 with TRBJ1-1, with D perhaps matching TRBD1 (6 bases). Between the trimmed V and J ends, which lost 0 bases and 4 bases, there was a span of 10 bases. Germline CDR1 and CDR2: SGDLS and YYNGEE. The CDR3 totals 14 residues. CDR3: CASSVDREGTEAFF. CDR3 bases: TGTGCCAGCAGCGTAGACAGGGAGGGCACTGAAGCTTTCTTT.

The V call is TRBV5-1, the J call TRBJ2-1; 13 bases are a match to TRBD2. The CDR3 totals 17 residues. Germline values: CDR1 SGHRS, CDR2 YFSETQ. Trimming at V came to 1 base and at J to 2 bases, leaving 3 bases not matched to a gene. The CDR3 nucleotides are TGCGCCAGCAGCTTGCCAGGACTAGCGGGGGCCTACAATGAGCAGTTCTTC. Its translation is CASSLPGLAGAYNEQFF.

This chain links TRBV29-1 with TRBJ2-3; 7 nucleotides line up with TRBD2. The trim removed 4 bases at V and 2 bases at J, leaving 12 bases unmatched. Germline CDR1 is SQVTM and CDR2 is ANQGSEA. The CDR3 spans 16 residues. The CDR3 DNA follows: TGCAGCGTTGTGGTCCGGCGGGAGAGACACACAGATACGCAGTATTTT. It is translated as CSVVVRRERHTDTQYF.